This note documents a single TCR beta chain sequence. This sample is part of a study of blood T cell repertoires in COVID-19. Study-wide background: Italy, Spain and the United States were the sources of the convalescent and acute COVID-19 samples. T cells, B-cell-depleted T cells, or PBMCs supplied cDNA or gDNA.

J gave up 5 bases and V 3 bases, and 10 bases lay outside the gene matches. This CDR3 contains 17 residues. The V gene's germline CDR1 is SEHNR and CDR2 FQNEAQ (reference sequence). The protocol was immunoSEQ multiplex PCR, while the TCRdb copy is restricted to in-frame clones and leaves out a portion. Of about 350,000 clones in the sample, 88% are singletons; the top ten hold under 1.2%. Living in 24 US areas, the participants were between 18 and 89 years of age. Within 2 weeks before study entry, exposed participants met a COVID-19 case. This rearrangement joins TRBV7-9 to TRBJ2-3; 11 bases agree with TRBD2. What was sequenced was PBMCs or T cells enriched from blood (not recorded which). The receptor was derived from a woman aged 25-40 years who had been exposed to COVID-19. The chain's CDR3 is CASSLGATSGRVDTQYF. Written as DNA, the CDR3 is TGTGCCAGCAGCTTGGGGGCTACTAGCGGGAGAGTAGATACGCAGTATTTT. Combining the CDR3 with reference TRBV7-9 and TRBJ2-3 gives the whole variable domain DTGVSQNPRHKITKRGQNVTFRCDPISEHNRLYWYRQTLGQGPEFLTYFQNEAQLEKSRLLSDRFSAERPKGSFSTLEIQRTEQGDSAMYLCASSLGATSGRVDTQYFGPGTRLTVL.